This record looks at one T cell receptor (beta chain) sequence and its context. The antigen is unknown. Trimming cost V 4 bases and J 5 bases, with 11 bases left between them. Germline CDR1 and CDR2: LGHNA and YNFKEQ. The CDR3 is 13 amino acids. The source of the sample is a study of cytomegalovirus exposure and HLA in healthy donors. Regarding the study as a whole: Later, TCR association rates were found to vary by HLA locus, highest for DRB1 and lowest for HLA-C. In an earlier analysis, productive rearrangement rates for most beta V segments clustered near 87% or 30%.

PCR primers comprised 60 Vbeta and 13 Jbeta primers. The data were produced by immunoSEQ multiplex PCR, yet TCRdb's version contains in-frame clones alone and is incomplete. The sample consists of some 120,000 clones, 80% of them appearing once. This chain links TRBV4-2 with TRBJ2-5; no firm D call. The source of this sequence is a man in his forties in good health and CMV-seronegative. The sample consisted of PBMCs. The CDR3 DNA follows: TGTGCCAGCAGCCTAGAACTCGGGGAGACCCAGTACTTC. This codes for CASSLELGETQYF.